A single sample is the source of the 12 T cell receptor beta chains below, sequenced in a study of blood T cell repertoires in COVID-19. Profiled with immunoSEQ multiplex PCR; TCRdb holds only in-frame clones, not every one. The sample lists over 5,000 clones, approximately 87% occurring once. The specimen sequenced was peripheral blood. These receptors were taken from a man between 60 and 75 years old with acute or convalescent COVID-19.

The chain is built from TRBV11-2 and TRBJ1-4; no clear D. The CDR3 spans 14 residues. Germline lookup yields CDR1 SGHAT and CDR2 FQNNGV. V was shortened by 2 bases and J by 5 bases, with 9 bases between the two germline ends. In DNA form, the CDR3 reads TGTGCCAGCAGCTTATCCTTAGCGAATGAAAAACTGTTTTTT. This gives the protein CASSLSLANEKLFF.

The chain uses TRBV6-5 and TRBJ1-2, with a tentative D call TRBD1 (6 bases). The CDR3 length is 15 residues. CDR1 is MNHEY, CDR2 SVGAGI, per germline. With 0 bases removed from V and 8 bases from J, the gap between germline ends came to 16 bases. The CDR3 sequence: CASSYSGATVWGYTF. CDR3 nucleotides: TGTGCCAGCAGTTACTCGGGGGCCACAGTTTGGGGCTACACCTTC.

The chain employs TRBV5-4 and TRBJ2-1; 9 positions agree with TRBD1. Germline loops: CDR1 SGHNT, CDR2 YYREEE (reference sequence). The CDR3 extends over 15 amino acids. J was trimmed by 9 bases and V by 4 bases; bases with no gene match: 11. The CDR3 bases are TGTGCCAGCAGCGGGGGGACAGGGTCAGTTGGTGAGCAGTTCTTC. This gives the protein CASSGGTGSVGEQFF.

This chain joins TRBV5-6 and TRBJ2-3, with 12 bases aligning to TRBD2. The CDR3 consists of 16 residues. J lost 4 bases, V lost 0 bases, and 3 bases had no gene match. Germline CDR1 is SGHDT and CDR2 is YYEEEE. The chain's CDR3 is CASSLGLAGVPDTQYF. Here the CDR3 DNA reads TGTGCCAGCAGCTTGGGACTAGCGGGAGTCCCAGATACGCAGTATTTT.

The J gene is TRBJ2-5, the V gene TRBV27, with D possibly being TRBD1 (7 bases). The length of the CDR3 is 15 residues. Germline lookup yields CDR1 MNHEY and CDR2 SMNVEV (reference sequence). Between the trimmed V and J ends, which lost 0 bases and 5 bases, there was a span of 13 bases. CDR3 region: CASSLSWAGGETQYF. The CDR3 nucleotides read TGTGCCAGCAGTTTATCTTGGGCAGGGGGGGAGACCCAGTACTTC.

The chain recombines TRBV7-9 with TRBJ2-1; weak D call: TRBD2 (6 bases). V was shortened by 1 base and J by 4 bases, with 11 bases between the two germline ends. Germline loops: CDR1 SEHNR, CDR2 FQNEAQ (reference sequence). This CDR3 has 15 residues. CDR3 sequence (DNA): TGTGCCAGCAGCTTAGGGAGCGGGCTGTACAATGAGCAGTTCTTC. This translates into CASSLGSGLYNEQFF.

This clone was seen a few times. This chain connects TRBV6-6 to TRBJ2-7; TRBD1 might be the D (5 bases). V lost 2 bases, J lost 5 bases, and 16 bases lay in between. Looked up from germline, CDR1 is MNHNY and CDR2 is SVGAGI (reference sequence). The CDR3 is made up of 15 amino acids. The CDR3 DNA follows: TGTGCCAGCAGTTACAATATTCGGACATCCGACGAGCAGTACTTC. Translated, it gives CASSYNIRTSDEQYF.

The genes are TRBV19 and TRBJ1-5; 8 bases line up with TRBD1. Germline CDR1 is LNHDA and CDR2 is SQIVND (reference sequence). Trimming removed 3 bases from V and 7 bases from J; junction bases left unmatched: 8. The CDR3 contains 15 residues. The CDR3 DNA reads TGTGCCAGTAGTATTTCGTCACAGGGGGGGCAGCCCCAGCATTTT. This sequence encodes CASSISSQGGQPQHF. Full variable domain (remainder filled in from reference TRBV19 and TRBJ1-5): DGGITQSPKYLFRKEGQNVTLSCEQNLNHDAMYWYRQDPGQGLRLIYYSQIVNDFQKGDIAEGYSVSREKKESFPLTVTSAQKNPTAFYLCASSISSQGGQPQHFGDGTRLSIL.

V usage is TRBV7-3 and J usage is TRBJ2-3; D remains unclear. Deletions cut 5 bases from V and 5 bases from J, with 14 bases between. CDR3 length: 14 residues. Germline V gene sequence: CDR1 SGHTA, CDR2 FQGTGA. The CDR3 protein is CASSLLASGDTQYF. CDR3 sequence (DNA): TGTGCCAGCAGCCTACTGGCGTCGGGAGATACGCAGTATTTT.

This rearrangement joins TRBV27 to TRBJ1-5; D is undetermined. The CDR3 has 15 amino acids. Per germline, CDR1 MNHEY and CDR2 SMNVEV (reference sequence). Trimming cost V 5 bases and J 3 bases, with 14 bases left between them. The CDR3 here is CASSPGGSYNQPQHF. CDR3 DNA: TGTGCCAGCAGTCCCGGAGGGAGCTACAATCAGCCCCAGCATTTT.

The chain employs TRBV5-1 and TRBJ2-2; 8 bases fit TRBD2. The CDR3 spans 15 residues. The ends lost 2 bases at V and 1 base at J; junction bases unmatched: 1. CDR1 and CDR2 (germline): SGHRS, YFSETQ. DNA for the CDR3: TGCGCCAGCAGCTTCACTAGCGGGAACACCGGGGAGCTGTTTTTT. Protein: CASSFTSGNTGELFF.

The chain has TRBV12-3 or TRBV12-4 and TRBJ2-1; TRBD2 is a possible D gene (6 bases). Trimming stripped 6 bases from V and 10 bases from J, with 16 bases between. This CDR3 contains 13 residues. The chain's CDR3 is CASSHRLVPEQFF. The CDR3 DNA follows: TGTGCCAGCAGCCACCGACTAGTCCCAGAGCAGTTCTTC.